This TCR beta chain was found in a study of T-cell memory formation after mild COVID-19. Notes on the study in general: Memory sampled before infection contained some responding clones, suggesting cross-reactive memory joined.

TCRdb reprocessed the 5' RACE reads with MiXCR, giving one entry per CDR3 protein. The data hold about 610,000 distinct CDR3 sequences, with roughly 17% observed a single time. Notes on this clonotype: Its target is not known.

In germline, CDR1 is SEHNR, CDR2 FQNEAQ (reference sequence). The V end was cut by 5 bases, the J end by 4 bases, with 18 bases between. CDR3 length: 17 amino acids. This clonotype was sampled from an adult woman who had mild COVID-19 (a few samples of this study predate the infection). Cell type and time point are not known. Source material: PBMCs or a T cell subset sorted from them (not recorded which). The chain has TRBV7-9 and TRBJ2-6; possibly TRBD2 for D (6 bases). The CDR3 here is CASSPRNGGKGANVLTF. CDR3 sequence (DNA): TGTGCCAGCAGCCCCAGGAACGGGGGAAAAGGGGCCAACGTCCTGACTTTC.